This T cell receptor beta chain was documented in a study of CD8 T cells in Susac syndrome. The CDR3 spans 15 residues. V was clipped by 5 bases and J by 3 bases, with 15 bases between them. Germline CDR1 is SGHDN and CDR2 is FVKESK. After extraction with the RNeasy kit, about 0.45 to 1 ug of the RNA was reverse transcribed using random hexamers. One entry per CDR3 protein results from TCRdb running MiXCR on the immunoSEQ multiplex PCR reads. The sample has approximately 120,000 distinct CDR3 sequences; nearly 95% are singletons. The TCR comes from a human donor in good health. Input material: CD4+ T cells from PBMCs. The chain combines TRBV14 with TRBJ2-3; D perhaps matches TRBD1 (5 bases). Written as DNA, the CDR3 is TGTGCCAGCAGCGAATCGACAGTTGGGACAGATACGCAGTATTTT. Protein product: CASSESTVGTDTQYF.